Below, 6 T cell receptor beta chains from the same sample are listed, as sequenced in a study of memory CD4+ T cells and cytomegalovirus serostatus. Using immunoSEQ multiplex PCR, the repertoire was profiled, and TCRdb retains in-frame clones only, with some absent. The sample comprises around 40,000 clones, roughly 80% of which are singletons, and roughly 0.8% rests with the top ten. The sort gate was single viable CD3+CD4+CD8-CD45RO+ cells for memory CD4+ T cells. Sequencing input: memory CD4+ T cells from blood. The receptor set was obtained from an adult in good health and CMV-seronegative.

This clone was counted a single time. The rearrangement joins TRBV4-1 to TRBJ1-1; possible D gene TRBD1, 6 bases. V lost 4 bases, J lost 4 bases, and 16 bases lay in between. CDR3 length: 15 residues. Germline CDR1 reads MGHRA; CDR2 reads YSYEKL. This CDR3 reads CASSRTVEGGTEAFF. The CDR3, as DNA: TGCGCCAGCAGCCGGACGGTGGAAGGGGGCACTGAAGCTTTCTTT.

Of note for this clone: This same CDR3 is encoded by further DNA sequences in the sample. The V and J genes are TRBV7-9 and TRBJ2-3; D is perhaps TRBD1 or TRBD2 (5 bases each). This CDR3 is 13 amino acids long. The germline V and J ends were trimmed by 4 bases and 4 bases, with 9 bases remaining between them. The germline CDR1 and CDR2 sequences are SEHNR and FQNEAQ (reference sequence). The CDR3 reads CASSSRGPDTQYF. The CDR3 DNA follows: TGTGCCAGCAGCTCAAGGGGACCAGATACGCAGTATTTT. Full variable domain (remainder filled in from reference TRBV7-9 and TRBJ2-3): DTGVSQNPRHKITKRGQNVTFRCDPISEHNRLYWYRQTLGQGPEFLTYFQNEAQLEKSRLLSDRFSAERPKGSFSTLEIQRTEQGDSAMYLCASSSRGPDTQYFGPGTRLTVL.

As DNA, the CDR3 is TGTGCCTGGGCGGGACAGGGCAATCAGCCCCAGCATTTT. The encoded protein is CAWAGQGNQPQHF. The chain has TRBV30 and TRBJ1-5; TRBD1 aligns across 8 bases. This CDR3 is built from 13 residues. Germline V gene data show CDR1 as GTSNPN and CDR2 as SVGIG (reference sequence). V dropped 5 bases and J dropped 2; count of bases not matched to a gene: 2.

The V gene is TRBV6-1, the J gene TRBJ1-3; D is unclear. CDR3 size: 17 residues. Trimming took off 0 bases at V and 0 bases at J, with 12 bases between the two ends. Germline V gives CDR1 MNHNS, CDR2 SASEGT. Written as DNA, the CDR3 is TGTGCCAGCAGTGAAGCGCGGGGAGGAACCTCTGGAAACACCATATATTTT. Its protein is CASSEARGGTSGNTIYF.

This rearrangement joins TRBV5-1 to TRBJ1-1; D possibly corresponds to TRBD1 (6 bases). V dropped 0 bases and J dropped 2 bases, with 14 bases sitting between them. The length of the CDR3 is 16 residues. Germline V gene data show CDR1 as SGHRS and CDR2 as YFSETQ. CDR3 nucleotide sequence: TGCGCCAGCAGCTTGGAAGGGGGGACGGGCAACACTGAAGCTTTCTTT. It codes for CASSLEGGTGNTEAFF.

This clone has only one observation. The chain couples TRBV10-3 to TRBJ1-5; D unclear. Looked up from germline, CDR1 is ENHRY and CDR2 is SYGVKD. The CDR3 consists of 14 residues. V lost 4 bases to trimming and J lost 2 bases, with 9 bases between them. The CDR3 loop is CAISVDPGNQPQHF. The CDR3 DNA reads as TGTGCCATCAGTGTTGACCCGGGCAATCAGCCCCAGCATTTT.